This T cell receptor beta chain was retrieved from a study of identical twins. Study results and caveats: Out-of-frame alpha sequences common to twins exhibited an excess of low generation probability. Out-of-frame TCR alpha sharing in monozygotic twins exceeded recombination model predictions. Insertions ran lower in abundant cord blood beta clonotypes, though not in memory repertoires.

Template switching added a universal primer site; cDNA carried unique molecular identifiers. TCRdb reanalysed the 5' RACE reads using MiXCR and keeps one entry per CDR3 protein. The table includes around 480,000 distinct CDR3 sequences, approximately 15% detected once. The germline V and J ends were trimmed by 5 bases and 5 bases, with 8 bases remaining between them. The CDR3 consists of 12 residues. Per germline, CDR1 SGHVS and CDR2 FQNEAQ. As for this clonotype: Its antigen remains unknown.

The same specimen was also included in a second study, on yellow fever vaccine responses in identical twins.

This receptor was obtained from a woman aged 18-29 years in good health. Sample: CD4+ T cells sorted from blood. The V and J genes are TRBV7-8 and TRBJ2-3; D not certain. CDR3 sequence: CASSPNKDTQYF. DNA of the CDR3: TGTGCCAGCAGCCCTAACAAAGATACGCAGTATTTT.